The source of this T cell receptor beta chain is a study of CD8 T cells in Susac syndrome. Overall study findings and caveats: As the study acknowledged, the number of individuals in its TCR sequencing and HLA analysis was relatively small.

From blood CD8+ and CD4+ T cells, TCR beta sequences were generated. TEMRA cells were FACS-enriched and CD8+ and CD4+ T cells negatively isolated. The CDR3 sequence is 14 residues long. V shed 6 bases and J shed 2 bases, with 14 bases lying between them. CDR1 and CDR2 (germline): SGHRS, YFSETQ. In regard to this clonotype: Antigen unknown.

RNA was extracted with the RNeasy kit, and a quantity of roughly 0.5 to 1 ug was reverse transcribed using random hexamers. In TCRdb, the immunoSEQ multiplex PCR reads were re-called with MiXCR into one record per CDR3 protein. In the table there are roughly 200,000 distinct CDR3 sequences, about 95% of which are singletons. This chain links TRBV5-1 with TRBJ2-5, with a tentative D call TRBD1 (6 bases). The material sequenced was CD4+ T cells from PBMCs. The sequence derives from a human donor in good health. This CDR3 reads CASNYGQLQETQYF. The CDR3 DNA reads as TGCGCCAGCAACTACGGACAGCTTCAAGAGACCCAGTACTTC.